This section outlines one T cell receptor (beta chain) sequence together with its context. The assay was immunoSEQ multiplex PCR, and TCRdb's table has in-frame clones only and misses some. The sample contains about 60,000 clones, roughly nine tenths of which appear only once. The J segment lost 4 bases and the V segment lost 3 bases, leaving 6 bases of the junction unmatched. In germline, CDR1 is SGDLS, CDR2 YYNGEE. The CDR3 spans 16 residues. This sample is part of a study of T cell changes during pregnancy in multiple sclerosis. This clonotype was obtained from a female donor with multiple sclerosis, enrolled in a pregnancy study. Sequenced material: CD4+ T cells from peripheral blood mononuclear cells, taken in the first trimester of pregnancy. This chain links TRBV9 with TRBJ2-6; 8 nucleotides align to TRBD1. The CDR3 nucleotides read TGTGCCAGCAGCGCCGGACAGGGAGCCGGGGCCAACGTCCTGACTTTC. As protein: CASSAGQGAGANVLTF.